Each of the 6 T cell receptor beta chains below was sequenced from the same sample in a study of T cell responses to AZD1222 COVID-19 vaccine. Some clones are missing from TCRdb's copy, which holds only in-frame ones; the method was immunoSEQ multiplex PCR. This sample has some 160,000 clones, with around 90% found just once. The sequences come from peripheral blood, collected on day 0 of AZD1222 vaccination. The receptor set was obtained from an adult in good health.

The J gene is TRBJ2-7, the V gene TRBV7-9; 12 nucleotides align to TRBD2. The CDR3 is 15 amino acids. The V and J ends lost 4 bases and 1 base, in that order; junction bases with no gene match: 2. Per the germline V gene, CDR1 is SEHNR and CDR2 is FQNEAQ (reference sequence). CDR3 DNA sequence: TGTGCCAGCAGCTCCGGACTAGCGGGATCCTACGAGCAGTACTTC. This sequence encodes CASSSGLAGSYEQYF.

CDR3 protein: CASKTGWEYGYTF. The CDR3 nucleotides are TGTGCCAGCAAGACAGGGTGGGAATATGGCTACACCTTC. The chain carries TRBV6-5 and TRBJ1-2, with 7 bases fitting TRBD1. Per the germline V gene, CDR1 is MNHEY and CDR2 is SVGAGI. The CDR3 sequence is 13 residues long. Losses at the gene ends were 7 bases for V and 5 bases for J; bases not matched to a gene: 7.

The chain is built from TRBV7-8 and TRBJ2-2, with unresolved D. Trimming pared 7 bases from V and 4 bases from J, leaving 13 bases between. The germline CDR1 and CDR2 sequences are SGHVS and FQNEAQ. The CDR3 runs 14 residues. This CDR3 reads CASTVWRSTGELFF. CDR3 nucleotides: TGTGCCAGCACGGTATGGCGAAGCACCGGGGAGCTGTTTTTT.

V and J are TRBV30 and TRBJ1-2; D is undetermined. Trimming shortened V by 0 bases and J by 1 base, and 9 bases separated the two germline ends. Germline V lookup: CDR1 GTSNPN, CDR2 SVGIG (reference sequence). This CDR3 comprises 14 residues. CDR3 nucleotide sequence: TGTGCCTGGAGTGTAGGCCAGAATAACTATGGCTACACCTTC. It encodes CAWSVGQNNYGYTF.

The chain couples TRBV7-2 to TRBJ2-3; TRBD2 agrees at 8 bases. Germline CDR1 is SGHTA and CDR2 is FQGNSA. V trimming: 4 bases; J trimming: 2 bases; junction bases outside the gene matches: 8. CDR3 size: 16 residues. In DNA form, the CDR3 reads TGTGCCAGCAGCTCACTCGGGGGGGCTTACACAGATACGCAGTATTTT. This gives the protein CASSSLGGAYTDTQYF.

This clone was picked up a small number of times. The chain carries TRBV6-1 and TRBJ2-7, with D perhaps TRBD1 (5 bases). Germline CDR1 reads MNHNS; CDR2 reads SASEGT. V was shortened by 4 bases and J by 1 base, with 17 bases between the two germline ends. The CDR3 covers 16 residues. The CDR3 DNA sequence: TGTGCCAGCAGTGGGACCCAGGGTGGGGTATCCTACGAGCAGTACTTC. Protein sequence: CASSGTQGGVSYEQYF.